These 16 T cell receptor beta chains came from one sample sequenced in a study of T cells in women clearing cervical HPV infection. The repertoire was sequenced with immunoSEQ multiplex PCR; TCRdb's copy has only in-frame clones and lacks some. The sample features tens of thousands of clones, with approximately 22% in its top ten. The sequenced material came from blood buffy coat. These receptors were obtained from a woman aged 18 to 75 with a cervical HPV16 infection that either progressed to CIN3+ or cleared (not recorded which).

Of note for this clone: The CDR3 end falls 3 residues outside the read, so it is completed with the germline J gene. The chain uses TRBV6-2 or TRBV6-3 and TRBJ1-5, with D tentatively TRBD1 (5 bases). The CDR3 covers 16 residues. Trimming cost V 0 bases and J 0 bases, with 9 bases left between them. Germline V CDR1 and CDR2: MNHEY, SVGEGT. This CDR3 reads CASSYSKTDSNQPQHF. CDR3 DNA, as far as it was read: TGTGCCAGCAGTTACTCGAAGACAGATAGCAATCAGCCC.

The part of the CDR3 DNA that was read is TGTGCCAGCCGAGGAGTGGGAGGACAGGGGGCGAGTGAG. The encoded protein is CASRGVGGQGASE. The whole CDR3 is CASRGVGGQGASEQFF. V usage is TRBV7-6 and J usage is TRBJ2-1; the match to TRBD1 covers 11 bases. The read gets to within 3 residues of the CDR3 end, and the germline J gene fills in the rest. In germline, CDR1 is SGHVS, CDR2 FNYEAQ. The CDR3 length is 16 residues. J lost 9 bases, V lost 8 bases, and 15 bases had no gene match.

Comments on this clone: The read terminates 3 residues ahead of where the CDR3 ends, so the germline J gene completes it. The chain joins TRBV5-6 to TRBJ2-2; the D is unclear. The CDR3 has 15 residues. Germline CDR1 is SGHDT and CDR2 is YYEEEE. Deletions cut 6 bases from V and 0 bases from J, with 12 bases between. The chain's CDR3 is CASTFLAANTGELFF. The covered CDR3 bases are TGTGCCAGCACCTTCTTGGCGGCGAACACCGGGGAG.

Turning to this clone: The read gets to within 3 residues of the CDR3 end, and the germline J gene fills in the rest. This sequence joins TRBV2 and TRBJ2-1, with TRBD2 identical over 12 bases. This CDR3 contains 15 residues. Germline CDR1 SNHLY, CDR2 FYNNEI. V trimming: 4 bases; J trimming: 8 bases; junction bases outside the gene matches: 6. The CDR3 spells CASSGASGRADEQFF. The CDR3 bases that were read are TGTGCCAGCAGTGGGGCTAGCGGGAGGGCGGATGAG.

The CDR3 protein is CAWLQRDSRNTEAFF. CDR3 DNA (partial): TGTGCCTGGCTACAAAGGGACAGTAGAAACACTGAA. The chain employs TRBV30 and TRBJ1-1; the match to TRBD1 covers 7 bases. The CDR3 end falls 3 residues outside the read, so it is completed with the germline J gene. The ends lost 5 bases at V and 2 bases at J; junction bases unmatched: 11. CDR3 length equals 15 residues. The V gene's germline CDR1 is GTSNPN and CDR2 SVGIG (reference sequence). The entire variable domain, with the rest obtained from reference TRBV30 and TRBJ1-1, is as follows: SQTIHQWPATLVQPVGSPLSLECTVEGTSNPNLYWYRQAAGRGLQLLFYSVGIGQISSEVPQNLSASRPQDRQFILSSKKLLLSDSGFYLCAWLQRDSRNTEAFFGQGTRLTVV.

Details on this clone: The CDR3 extends 3 residues past the end of the read, so its final part is completed from the germline J gene. The V gene is TRBV5-1, the J gene TRBJ2-3, with 7 positions matching TRBD2. The CDR3 is 17 amino acids. Germline assignment: CDR1 SGHRS and CDR2 YFSETQ. The chain's CDR3 is CASSIGQWGGKGETQYF. CDR3 DNA, as far as it was read: TGCGCCAGCAGCATAGGACAATGGGGGGGGAAGGGAGAGACG. Filled out from reference TRBV5-1 and TRBJ2-3, the complete variable domain reads KAGVTQTPRYLIKTRGQQVTLSCSPISGHRSVSWYQQTPGQGLQFLFEYFSETQRNKGNFPGRFSGRQFSNSRSEMNVSTLELGDSALYLCASSIGQWGGKGETQYFGPGTRLTVL.

In regard to this clone: The read gets to within 3 residues of the CDR3 end, and the germline J gene fills in the rest. This sequence joins TRBV2 and TRBJ1-4; the match to TRBD1 covers 9 bases. Germline V gene lookup returns CDR1 SNHLY and CDR2 FYNNEI. The CDR3 is made up of 15 amino acids. Trimming cost V 5 bases and J 8 bases; bases outside gene matches: 9. CDR3 sequence: CASSTTPGQGEKLFF. CDR3 DNA (partial): TGTGCCAGCAGTACAACTCCGGGACAGGGAGAAAAA.

Regarding this clone: The read halts 3 residues ahead of the CDR3 end, with the missing end drawn from the germline J gene. The chain uses TRBV4-2 and TRBJ2-1; D might be TRBD2 (6 bases). Germline assignment: CDR1 LGHNA and CDR2 YNFKEQ. Deletions cut 3 bases from V and 4 bases from J, with 19 bases between. This CDR3 has 17 amino acids. This CDR3 reads CASSHPSSASGYNEQFF. CDR3 bases read: TGTGCCAGCAGCCACCCGTCTAGCGCGAGCGGTTACAATGAG.

The DNA read from the CDR3 is TGCAGTGCTAGAGATAGCGGGGATGAG. Residues: CSARDSGDE. The entire CDR3 reads CSARDSGDEQFF. The V call is TRBV20-1, the J call TRBJ2-1; 8 bases align to TRBD2. The read finishes 3 residues shy of the CDR3 end, and the germline J gene is used to complete it. Trimming removed 0 bases from V and 8 bases from J; junction bases left unmatched: 0. There are 12 residues in the CDR3. Germline CDR1 and CDR2: DFQATT and SNEGSKA (reference sequence).

For this clone: The read ends 3 residues shy of where the CDR3 ends; the end is completed using the germline J gene. The gene calls are TRBV5-1 and TRBJ2-3; 7 nucleotides line up with TRBD2. V dropped 0 bases and J dropped 2; count of bases not matched to a gene: 3. The CDR3 totals 15 residues. The V gene's germline CDR1 is SGHRS and CDR2 YFSETQ. The sequenced part of the CDR3 DNA is TGCGCCAGCAGCTTGGCTAGCGGTATCACAGATACG. It codes for CASSLASGITDT. In full, the CDR3 reads CASSLASGITDTQYF.

To note about this clone: The observed sequence ends 3 residues before the CDR3 terminus, with the missing tail filled in from the germline J gene. The rearrangement links TRBV2 to TRBJ2-7, with TRBD2 matching 14 bases. Germline V lookup: CDR1 SNHLY, CDR2 FYNNEI. Trimming cost V 5 bases and J 6 bases; bases outside gene matches: 3. CDR3 size: 14 residues. The chain's CDR3 is CASSPGLAGAEQYF. The sequenced CDR3 bases are TGTGCCAGCAGTCCGGGACTAGCGGGAGCCGAG.

Details on this clone: The read ends 3 residues early relative to the CDR3; the germline J gene fills the gap. This chain uses TRBV12-3 or TRBV12-4 with TRBJ1-2, with TRBD1 as a possible D gene (6 bases). This CDR3 contains 14 residues. The V end lost 6 bases, the J end lost 4 bases, and 15 bases lay between the germline ends. The sequenced part of the CDR3 DNA is TGTGCCAGCAGCCCTCAACAGGGAAGCTATGGC. Translation gives CASSPQQGSYG. The complete CDR3 sequence is CASSPQQGSYGYTF.

Note on this clone: With the read ending 3 residues before the CDR3 end, the germline J gene is used to fill in that end. The V gene is TRBV28, the J gene TRBJ1-2; 7 bases align to TRBD1. In germline, CDR1 is MDHEN, CDR2 SYDVKM. This CDR3 spans 17 amino acids. V lost 6 bases, J lost 3 bases, and 16 bases stayed unmatched. This CDR3 reads CASSPGTLGQNDYGYTF. The DNA read from the CDR3 is TGTGCCAGCAGCCCGGGGACGTTGGGACAGAACGACTATGGC.

In the case of this clone: The read ends 3 residues before the CDR3 terminus; that terminus is restored from the germline J gene. The rearrangement joins TRBV7-9 to TRBJ2-4; D may match TRBD1 or TRBD2 (6 bases each). The germline gives CDR1 SEHNR, CDR2 FQNEAQ (reference sequence). This CDR3 has 12 amino acids. Incomplete CDR3 DNA: TGTGCCAGCAGCTTAGAAGGGGGAGGT. Translation gives CASSLEGGG. The full CDR3 protein is CASSLEGGGQYF.

This clone is identified as medium-sized from frequency. The read terminates 3 residues ahead of where the CDR3 ends, so the germline J gene completes it. The gene calls are TRBV14 and TRBJ2-7, with 10 bases fitting TRBD2. This CDR3 region has 16 residues. V gave up 4 bases and J gave up 5 bases; unmatched junction bases: 11. Germline V gene lookup returns CDR1 SGHDN and CDR2 FVKESK. The CDR3 bases that were read are TGTGCCAGCAGCCTCGTTGGGAGGCTAGCGGGAGACGAG. Protein product: CASSLVGRLAGDE. The complete CDR3 protein is CASSLVGRLAGDEQYF. The full variable domain, rest sourced from reference TRBV14 and TRBJ2-7, is EAGVTQFPSHSVIEKGQTVTLRCDPISGHDNLYWYRRVMGKEIKFLLHFVKESKQDESGMPNNRFLAERTGGTYSTLKVQPAELEDSGVYFCASSLVGRLAGDEQYFGPGTRLTVT.

About this clone: The CDR3 end falls 3 residues outside the read, so it is completed with the germline J gene. The rearrangement joins TRBV15 to TRBJ2-3; 7 positions agree with TRBD2. The trim removed 4 bases at V and 6 bases at J, leaving 7 bases unmatched. The CDR3 covers 14 residues. Germline V gene sequence: CDR1 LNHNV, CDR2 YYDKDF (reference sequence). CDR3 region: CATSKDGTIDTQYF. The sequenced CDR3 bases are TGTGCCACCAGCAAAGACGGGACTATTGATACG. The full variable domain, rest sourced from reference TRBV15 and TRBJ2-3, is DAMVIQNPRYQVTQFGKPVTLSCSQTLNHNVMYWYQQKSSQAPKLLFHYYDKDFNNEADTPDNFQSRRPNTSFCFLDIRSPGLGDTAMYLCATSKDGTIDTQYFGPGTRLTVL.